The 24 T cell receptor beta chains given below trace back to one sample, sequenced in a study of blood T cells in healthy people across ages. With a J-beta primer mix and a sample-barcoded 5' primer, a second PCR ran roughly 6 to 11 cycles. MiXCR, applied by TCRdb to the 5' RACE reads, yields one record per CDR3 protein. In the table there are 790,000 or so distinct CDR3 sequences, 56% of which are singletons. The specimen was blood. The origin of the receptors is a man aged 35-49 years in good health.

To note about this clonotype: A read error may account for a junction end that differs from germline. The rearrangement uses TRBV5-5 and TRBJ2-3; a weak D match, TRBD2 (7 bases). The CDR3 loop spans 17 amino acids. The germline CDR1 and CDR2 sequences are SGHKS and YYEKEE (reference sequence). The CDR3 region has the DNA TGTGCCGGCAGCTACTCTCCCATAGGGGGGGGTATAGATACGCAGTATTTT. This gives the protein CAGSYSPIGGGIDTQYF.

The CDR3 sequence: CASSLGRGSRGETQYF. CDR3 nucleotide sequence: TGTGCCAGCAGCTTAGGTCGCGGGAGTAGAGGAGAGACCCAGTACTTC. The rearrangement uses TRBV7-9 and TRBJ2-5; 7 bases align to TRBD2. V gave up 1 base and J gave up 4 bases; unmatched junction bases: 9. Germline values: CDR1 SEHNR, CDR2 FQNEAQ (reference sequence). The CDR3 is 16 amino acids.

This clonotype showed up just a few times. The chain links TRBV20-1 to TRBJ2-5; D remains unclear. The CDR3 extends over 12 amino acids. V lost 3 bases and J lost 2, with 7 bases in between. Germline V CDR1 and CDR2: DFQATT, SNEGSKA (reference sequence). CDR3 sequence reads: CSASPEQETQYF. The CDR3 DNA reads TGCAGTGCTAGTCCAGAGCAAGAGACCCAGTACTTC.

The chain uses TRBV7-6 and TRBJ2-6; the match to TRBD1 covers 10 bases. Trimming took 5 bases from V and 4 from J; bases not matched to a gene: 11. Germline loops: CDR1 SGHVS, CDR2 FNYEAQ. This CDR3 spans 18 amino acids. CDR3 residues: CASSPGQGLLSGANVLTF. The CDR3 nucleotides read TGTGCCAGCAGCCCGGGACAGGGGCTCCTATCCGGGGCCAACGTCCTGACTTTC.

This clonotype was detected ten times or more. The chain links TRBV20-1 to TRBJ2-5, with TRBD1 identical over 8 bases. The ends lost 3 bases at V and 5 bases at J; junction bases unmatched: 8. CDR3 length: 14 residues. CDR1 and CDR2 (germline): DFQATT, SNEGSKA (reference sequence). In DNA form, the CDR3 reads TGCAGTGCTAGGTCCCCAGGGGGCCAGGAGACCCAGTACTTC. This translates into CSARSPGGQETQYF.

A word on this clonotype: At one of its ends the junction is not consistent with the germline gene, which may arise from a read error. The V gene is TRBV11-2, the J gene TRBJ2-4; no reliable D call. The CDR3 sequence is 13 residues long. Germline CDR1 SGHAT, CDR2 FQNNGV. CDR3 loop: CASSLVARNIQYF. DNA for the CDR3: TGTGCCAGCAGCTTAGTCGCCAGAAACATTCAGTACTTC.

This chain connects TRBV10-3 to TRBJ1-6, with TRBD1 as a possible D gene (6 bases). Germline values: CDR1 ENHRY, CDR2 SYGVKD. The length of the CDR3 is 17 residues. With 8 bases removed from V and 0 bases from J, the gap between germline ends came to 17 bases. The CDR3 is CAIRDIERSSYNSPLHF. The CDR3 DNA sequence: TGTGCCATCCGGGACATAGAAAGGAGCTCCTATAATTCACCCCTCCACTTT.

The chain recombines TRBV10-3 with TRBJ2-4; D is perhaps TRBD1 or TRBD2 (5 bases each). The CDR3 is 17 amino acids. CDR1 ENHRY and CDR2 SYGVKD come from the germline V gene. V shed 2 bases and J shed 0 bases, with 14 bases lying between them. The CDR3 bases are TGTGCCATCAGTGAGGACCCTGGGGGTATAGCCAAAAACATTCAGTACTTC. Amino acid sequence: CAISEDPGGIAKNIQYF.

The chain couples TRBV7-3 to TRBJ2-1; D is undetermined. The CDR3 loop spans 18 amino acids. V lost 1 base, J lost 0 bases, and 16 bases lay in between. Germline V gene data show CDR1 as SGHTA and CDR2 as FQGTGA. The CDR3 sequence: CASSLNDLRQSSYNEQFF. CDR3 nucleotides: TGTGCCAGCAGCTTAAATGATCTCCGTCAAAGCTCCTACAATGAGCAGTTCTTC. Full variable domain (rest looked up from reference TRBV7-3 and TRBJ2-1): GAGVSQTPSNKVTEKGKYVELRCDPISGHTALYWYRQSLGQGPEFLIYFQGTGAADDSGLPNDRFFAVRPEGSVSTLKIQRTERGDSAVYLCASSLNDLRQSSYNEQFFGPGTRLTVL.

In DNA form, the CDR3 reads TGTGCCAGTCTCCGGGACAAGAGTGGCCATACGAGTGGCTACACCTTC. Translated: CASLRDKSGHTSGYTF. The gene calls are TRBV6-1 and TRBJ1-2; possible D gene TRBD1, 6 bases. CDR3 length: 16 amino acids. Germline CDR1 is MNHNS and CDR2 is SASEGT. V dropped 9 bases and J dropped 7 bases, with 27 bases sitting between them.

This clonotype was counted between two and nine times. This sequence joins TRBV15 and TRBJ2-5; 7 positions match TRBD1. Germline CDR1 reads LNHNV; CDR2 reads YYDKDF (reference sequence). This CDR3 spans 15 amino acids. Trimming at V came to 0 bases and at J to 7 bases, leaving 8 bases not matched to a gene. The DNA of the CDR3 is TGTGCCACCAGCAGAGATCGACAGGGTGTGGGGACCCAGTACTTC. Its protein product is CATSRDRQGVGTQYF.

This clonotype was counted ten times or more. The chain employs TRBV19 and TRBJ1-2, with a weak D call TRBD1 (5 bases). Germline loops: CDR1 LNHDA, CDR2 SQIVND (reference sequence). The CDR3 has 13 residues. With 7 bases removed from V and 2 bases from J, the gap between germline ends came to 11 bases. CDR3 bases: TGTGCCAGTACCGCGGGACGGAACTATGGCTACACCTTC. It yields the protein CASTAGRNYGYTF.

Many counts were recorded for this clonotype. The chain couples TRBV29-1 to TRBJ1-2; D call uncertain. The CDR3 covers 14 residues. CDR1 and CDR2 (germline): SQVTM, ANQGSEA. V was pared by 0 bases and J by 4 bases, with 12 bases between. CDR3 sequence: CSVEDPGFLYGYTF. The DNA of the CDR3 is TGCAGCGTTGAAGATCCGGGGTTTCTCTATGGCTACACCTTC.

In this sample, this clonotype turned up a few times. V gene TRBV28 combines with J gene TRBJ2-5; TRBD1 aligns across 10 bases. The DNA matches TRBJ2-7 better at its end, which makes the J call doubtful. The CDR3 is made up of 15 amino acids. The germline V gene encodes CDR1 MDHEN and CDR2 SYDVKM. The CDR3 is CASSPSGQGRNEQYF. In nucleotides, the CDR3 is TGTGCCAGCAGCCCCTCGGGACAGGGGAGGAACGAGCAGTACTTC.

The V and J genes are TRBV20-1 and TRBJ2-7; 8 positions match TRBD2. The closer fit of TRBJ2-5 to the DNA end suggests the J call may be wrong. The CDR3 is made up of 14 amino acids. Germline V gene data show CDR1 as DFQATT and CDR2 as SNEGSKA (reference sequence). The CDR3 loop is CSARGERGRETQYF. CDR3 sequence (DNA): TGCAGTGCTAGAGGGGAGCGGGGGCGGGAGACCCAGTACTTC.

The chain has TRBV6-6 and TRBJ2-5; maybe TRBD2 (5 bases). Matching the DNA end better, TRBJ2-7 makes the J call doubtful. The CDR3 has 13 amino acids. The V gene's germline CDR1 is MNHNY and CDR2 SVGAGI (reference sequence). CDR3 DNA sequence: TGTGCCAGCAGTTACTTTGAGGGTTCCGAGCAGTACTTC. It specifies CASSYFEGSEQYF.

The CDR3 spells CASETPQGPPYYGYTF. The CDR3 coding sequence is TGTGCCAGCGAAACGCCACAGGGACCACCTTACTATGGCTACACCTTC. The J gene is TRBJ1-2, the V gene TRBV7-6; TRBD1 is a possible D gene (6 bases). Germline V gene sequence: CDR1 SGHVS, CDR2 FNYEAQ. The CDR3 extends over 16 amino acids. V was clipped by 8 bases and J by 3 bases, with 22 bases between them. The full variable domain, with the rest looked up from reference TRBV7-6 and TRBJ1-2, is GAGVSQSPRYKVTKRGQDVALRCDPISGHVSLYWYRQALGQGPEFLTYFNYEAQQDKSGLPNDRFSAERPEGSISTLTIQRTEQRDSAMYRCASETPQGPPYYGYTFGSGTRLTVV.

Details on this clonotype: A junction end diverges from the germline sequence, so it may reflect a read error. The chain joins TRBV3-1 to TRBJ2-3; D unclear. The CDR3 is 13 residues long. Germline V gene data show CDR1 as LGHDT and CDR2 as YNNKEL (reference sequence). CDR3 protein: CASSLGSTDTRYF. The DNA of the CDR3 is TGTGCCAGCAGCCTCGGTAGCACAGATACGCGGTATTTT.

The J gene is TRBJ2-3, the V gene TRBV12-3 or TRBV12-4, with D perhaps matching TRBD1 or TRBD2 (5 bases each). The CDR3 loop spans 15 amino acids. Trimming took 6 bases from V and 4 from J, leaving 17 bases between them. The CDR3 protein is CASSTGTVRADTQYF. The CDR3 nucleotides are TGTGCCAGCAGCACCGGGACGGTTAGAGCAGATACGCAGTATTTT.

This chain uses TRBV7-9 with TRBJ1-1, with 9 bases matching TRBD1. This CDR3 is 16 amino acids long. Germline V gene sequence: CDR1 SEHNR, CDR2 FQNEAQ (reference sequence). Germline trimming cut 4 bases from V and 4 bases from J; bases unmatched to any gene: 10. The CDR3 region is CASSSGGGTGLTEAFF. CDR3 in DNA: TGTGCCAGCAGCTCAGGCGGGGGGACAGGGCTCACTGAAGCTTTCTTT.

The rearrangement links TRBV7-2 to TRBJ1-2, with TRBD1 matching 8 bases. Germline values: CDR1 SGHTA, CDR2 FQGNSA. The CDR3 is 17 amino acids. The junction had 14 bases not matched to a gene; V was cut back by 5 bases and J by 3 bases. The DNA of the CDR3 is TGTGCCAGCAGCACTCGGACAGGGAGTGGTACTGACTATGGCTACACCTTC. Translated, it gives CASSTRTGSGTDYGYTF.

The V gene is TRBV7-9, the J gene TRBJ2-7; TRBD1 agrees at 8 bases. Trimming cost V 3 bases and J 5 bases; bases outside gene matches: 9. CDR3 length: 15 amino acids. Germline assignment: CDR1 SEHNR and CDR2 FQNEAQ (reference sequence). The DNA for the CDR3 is TGTGCCAGCAGCTTTGTTCAGGGGGCCCTCGACGAGCAGTACTTC. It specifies CASSFVQGALDEQYF.

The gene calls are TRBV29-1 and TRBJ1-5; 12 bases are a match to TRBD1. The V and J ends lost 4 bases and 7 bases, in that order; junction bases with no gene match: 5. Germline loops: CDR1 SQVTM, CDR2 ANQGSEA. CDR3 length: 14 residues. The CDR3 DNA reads TGCAGCGTTGCTATCGGGACAGGGGGCCAGCCCCAGCATTTT. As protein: CSVAIGTGGQPQHF.

This CDR3 reads CSAHIPGLMSNQPQHF. For the CDR3, the DNA is TGCAGTGCCCACATTCCGGGACTGATGAGCAATCAGCCCCAGCATTTT. V and J are TRBV20-1 and TRBJ1-5; D is possibly TRBD1 (5 bases). The CDR3 has 16 amino acids. The germline V gene encodes CDR1 DFQATT and CDR2 SNEGSKA (reference sequence). The V end was cut by 6 bases, the J end by 1 base, with 19 bases between.